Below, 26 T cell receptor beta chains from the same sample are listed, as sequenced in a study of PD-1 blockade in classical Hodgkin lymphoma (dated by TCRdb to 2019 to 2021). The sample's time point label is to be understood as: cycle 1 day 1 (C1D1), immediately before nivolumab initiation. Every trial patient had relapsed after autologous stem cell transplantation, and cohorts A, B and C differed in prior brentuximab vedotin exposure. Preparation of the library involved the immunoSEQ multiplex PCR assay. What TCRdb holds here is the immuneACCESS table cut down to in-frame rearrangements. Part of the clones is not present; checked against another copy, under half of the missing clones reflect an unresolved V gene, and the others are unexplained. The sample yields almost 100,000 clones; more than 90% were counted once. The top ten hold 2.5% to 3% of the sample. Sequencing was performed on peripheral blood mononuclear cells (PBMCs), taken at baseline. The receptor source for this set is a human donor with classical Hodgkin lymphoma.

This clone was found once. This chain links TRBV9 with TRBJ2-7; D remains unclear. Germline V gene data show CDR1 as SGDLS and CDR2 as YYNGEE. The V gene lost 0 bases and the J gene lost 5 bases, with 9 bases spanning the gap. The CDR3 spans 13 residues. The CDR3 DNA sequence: TGTGCCAGCAGCGTAGAGGTGGTCGACGAGCAGTACTTC. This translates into CASSVEVVDEQYF.

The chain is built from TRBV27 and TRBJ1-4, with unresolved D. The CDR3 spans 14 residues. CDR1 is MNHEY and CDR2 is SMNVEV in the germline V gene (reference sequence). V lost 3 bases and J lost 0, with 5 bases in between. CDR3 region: CASSFKATNEKLFF. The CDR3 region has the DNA TGTGCCAGCAGTTTTAAGGCAACTAATGAAAAACTGTTTTTT.

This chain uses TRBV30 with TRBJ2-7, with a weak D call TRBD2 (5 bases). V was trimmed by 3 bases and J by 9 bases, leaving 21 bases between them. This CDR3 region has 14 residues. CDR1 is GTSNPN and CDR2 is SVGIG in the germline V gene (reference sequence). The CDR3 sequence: CAWSIARRWVAQYF. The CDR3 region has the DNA TGTGCCTGGAGCATAGCGAGACGGTGGGTCGCGCAGTACTTC.

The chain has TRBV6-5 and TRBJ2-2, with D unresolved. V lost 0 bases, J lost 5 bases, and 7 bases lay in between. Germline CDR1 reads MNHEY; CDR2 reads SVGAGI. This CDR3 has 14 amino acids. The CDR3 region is CASSYSFRTGELFF. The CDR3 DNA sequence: TGTGCCAGCAGTTACTCGTTCCGGACCGGGGAGCTGTTTTTT.

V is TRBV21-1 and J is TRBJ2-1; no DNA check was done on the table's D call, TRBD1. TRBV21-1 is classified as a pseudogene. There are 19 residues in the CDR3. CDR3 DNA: TGTGCCAGCAGCAAAAGTAGGCGGTCCGGGACAGGGGGATTCAATGAGCAGTTCTTC. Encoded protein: CASSKSRRSGTGGFNEQFF.

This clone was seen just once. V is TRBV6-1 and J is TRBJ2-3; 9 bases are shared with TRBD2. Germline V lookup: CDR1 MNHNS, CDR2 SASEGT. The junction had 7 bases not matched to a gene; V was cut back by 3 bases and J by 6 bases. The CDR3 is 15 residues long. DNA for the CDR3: TGTGCCAGCAGTGATGTAGCGGGAGTACGGGATACGCAGTATTTT. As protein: CASSDVAGVRDTQYF.

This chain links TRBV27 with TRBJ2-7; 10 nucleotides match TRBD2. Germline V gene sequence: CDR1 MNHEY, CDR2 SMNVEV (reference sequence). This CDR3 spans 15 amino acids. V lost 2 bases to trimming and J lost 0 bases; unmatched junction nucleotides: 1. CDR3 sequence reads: CASSLTSGNSYEQYF. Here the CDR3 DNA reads TGTGCCAGCAGTTTAACTAGCGGGAACTCCTACGAGCAGTACTTC.

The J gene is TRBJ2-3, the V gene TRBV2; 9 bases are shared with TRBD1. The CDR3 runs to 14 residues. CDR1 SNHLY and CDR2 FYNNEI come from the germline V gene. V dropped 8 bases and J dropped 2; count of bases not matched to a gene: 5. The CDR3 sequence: CASWRQGVTDTQYF. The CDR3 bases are TGTGCCAGCTGGAGACAGGGGGTCACAGATACGCAGTATTTT.

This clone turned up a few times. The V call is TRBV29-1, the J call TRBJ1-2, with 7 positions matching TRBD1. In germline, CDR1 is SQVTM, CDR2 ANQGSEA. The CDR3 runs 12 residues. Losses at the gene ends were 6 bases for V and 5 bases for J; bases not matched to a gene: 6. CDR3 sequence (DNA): TGCAGCGTCGGAAGGGGGCGTTATGGCTACACCTTC. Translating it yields CSVGRGRYGYTF.

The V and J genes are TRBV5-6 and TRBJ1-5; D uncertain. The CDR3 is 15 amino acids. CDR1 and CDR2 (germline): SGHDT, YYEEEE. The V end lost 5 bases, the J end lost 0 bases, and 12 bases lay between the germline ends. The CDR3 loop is CASSILKNSNQPQHF. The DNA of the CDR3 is TGTGCCAGCAGTATACTCAAGAATAGCAATCAGCCCCAGCATTTT.

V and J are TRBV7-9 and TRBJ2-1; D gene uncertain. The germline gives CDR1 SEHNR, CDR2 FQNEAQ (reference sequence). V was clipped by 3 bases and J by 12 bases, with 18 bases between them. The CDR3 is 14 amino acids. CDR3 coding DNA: TGTGCCAGCAGCTTCAGCAGCCAGGCCTTGGGGCAGTTCTTC. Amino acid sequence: CASSFSSQALGQFF.

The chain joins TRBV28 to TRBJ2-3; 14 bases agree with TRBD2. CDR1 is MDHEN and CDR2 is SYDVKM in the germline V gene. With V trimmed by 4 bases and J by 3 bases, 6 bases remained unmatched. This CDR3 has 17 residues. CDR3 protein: CASSSGTSGSRTDTQYF. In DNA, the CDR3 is TGTGCCAGCAGTTCAGGGACTAGCGGGAGCAGGACAGATACGCAGTATTTT.

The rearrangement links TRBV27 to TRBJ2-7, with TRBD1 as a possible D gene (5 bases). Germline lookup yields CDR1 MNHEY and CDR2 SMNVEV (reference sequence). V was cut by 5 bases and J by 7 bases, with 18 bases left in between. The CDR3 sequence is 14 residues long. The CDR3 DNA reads TGTGCCAGCAGTGTCGGACACCTAAGAGAAGAGCAGTACTTC. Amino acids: CASSVGHLREEQYF.

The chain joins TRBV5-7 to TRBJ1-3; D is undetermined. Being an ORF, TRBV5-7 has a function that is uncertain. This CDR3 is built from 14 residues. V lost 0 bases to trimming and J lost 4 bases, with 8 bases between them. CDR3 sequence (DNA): TGTGCCAGCAGCTTGGAGTTTGGGGGAAACACCATATATTTT. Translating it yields CASSLEFGGNTIYF.

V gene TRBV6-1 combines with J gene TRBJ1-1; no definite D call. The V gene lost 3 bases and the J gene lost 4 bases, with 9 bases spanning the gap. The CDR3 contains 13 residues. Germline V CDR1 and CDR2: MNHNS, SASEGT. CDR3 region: CASSDIGSTEAFF. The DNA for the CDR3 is TGTGCCAGCAGTGACATCGGGAGCACTGAAGCTTTCTTT.

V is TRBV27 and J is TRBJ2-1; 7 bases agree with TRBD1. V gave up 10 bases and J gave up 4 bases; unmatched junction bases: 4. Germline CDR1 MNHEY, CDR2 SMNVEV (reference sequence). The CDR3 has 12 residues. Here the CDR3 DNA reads TGTGCCACCACCAGGGGGTACAATGAGCAGTTCTTC. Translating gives CATTRGYNEQFF.

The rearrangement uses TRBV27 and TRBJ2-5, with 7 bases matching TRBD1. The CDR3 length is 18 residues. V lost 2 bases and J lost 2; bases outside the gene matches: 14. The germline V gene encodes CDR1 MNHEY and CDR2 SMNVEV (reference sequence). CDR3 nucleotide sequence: TGTGCCAGCAGTTTACGGCGAGGGACAGCCCGAGAACAAGAGACCCAGTACTTC. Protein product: CASSLRRGTAREQETQYF.

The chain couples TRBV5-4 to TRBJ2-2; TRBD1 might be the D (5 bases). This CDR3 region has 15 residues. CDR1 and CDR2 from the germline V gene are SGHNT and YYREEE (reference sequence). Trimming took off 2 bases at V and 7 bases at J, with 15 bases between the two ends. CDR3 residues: CASSFPSGAGGELFF. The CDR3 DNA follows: TGTGCCAGCAGCTTTCCCTCTGGGGCAGGCGGGGAGCTGTTTTTT. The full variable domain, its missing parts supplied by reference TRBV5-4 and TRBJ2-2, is ETGVTQSPTHLIKTRGQQVTLRCSSQSGHNTVSWYQQALGQGPQFIFQYYREEENGRGNFPPRFSGLQFPNYSSELNVNALELDDSALYLCASSFPSGAGGELFFGEGSRLTVL.

Written as DNA, the CDR3 is TGTGCCATCAGTGAGTATGGGGGCATCCAAGAGACCCAGTACTTC. Translation: CAISEYGGIQETQYF. V usage is TRBV10-3 and J usage is TRBJ2-5; tentatively, D is TRBD1 (6 bases). The V gene's germline CDR1 is ENHRY and CDR2 SYGVKD. The CDR3 contains 15 residues. V gave up 1 base and J gave up 1 base, with 10 bases separating them.

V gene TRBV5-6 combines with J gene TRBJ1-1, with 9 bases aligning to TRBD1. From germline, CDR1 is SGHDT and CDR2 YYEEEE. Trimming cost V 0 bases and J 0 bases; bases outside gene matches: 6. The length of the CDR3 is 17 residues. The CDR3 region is CASSLATGGLMNTEAFF. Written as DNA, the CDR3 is TGTGCCAGCAGCTTGGCGACAGGGGGGCTTATGAACACTGAAGCTTTCTTT.

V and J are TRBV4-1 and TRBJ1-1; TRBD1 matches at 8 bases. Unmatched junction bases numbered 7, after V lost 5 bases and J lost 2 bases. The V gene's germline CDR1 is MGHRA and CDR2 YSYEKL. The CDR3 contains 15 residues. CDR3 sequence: CASSLNAGGNTEAFF. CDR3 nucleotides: TGCGCCAGCAGCTTAAACGCAGGGGGCAACACTGAAGCTTTCTTT.

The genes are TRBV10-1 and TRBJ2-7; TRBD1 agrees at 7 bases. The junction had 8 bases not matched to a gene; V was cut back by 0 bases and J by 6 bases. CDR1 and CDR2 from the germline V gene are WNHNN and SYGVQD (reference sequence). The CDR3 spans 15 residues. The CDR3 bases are TGCGCCAGCAGTGAGTCAAGGGGGCAAGGAAGCGAGCAGTACTTC. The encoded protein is CASSESRGQGSEQYF.

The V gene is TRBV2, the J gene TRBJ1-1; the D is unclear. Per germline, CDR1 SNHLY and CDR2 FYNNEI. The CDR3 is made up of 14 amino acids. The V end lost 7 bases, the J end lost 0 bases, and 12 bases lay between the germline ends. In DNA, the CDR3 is TGTGCCAGCACATCCCTGTCGGTGAACACTGAAGCTTTCTTT. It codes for CASTSLSVNTEAFF.

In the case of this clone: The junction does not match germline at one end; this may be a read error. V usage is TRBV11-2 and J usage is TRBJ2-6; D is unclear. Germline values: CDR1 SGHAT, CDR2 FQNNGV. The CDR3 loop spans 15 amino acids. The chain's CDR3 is CASRALSPGANVLTF. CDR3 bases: TGTGCCAGCAGGGCGCTGAGCCCTGGTGCCAACGTCCTGACTTTC.

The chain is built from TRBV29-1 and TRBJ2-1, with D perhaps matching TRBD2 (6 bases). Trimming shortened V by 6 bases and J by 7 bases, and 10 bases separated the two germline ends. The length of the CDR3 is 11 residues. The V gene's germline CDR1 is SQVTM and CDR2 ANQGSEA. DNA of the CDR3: TGCAGCGTGGAGCGGGTAAATGAGCAGTTCTTC. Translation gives CSVERVNEQFF.

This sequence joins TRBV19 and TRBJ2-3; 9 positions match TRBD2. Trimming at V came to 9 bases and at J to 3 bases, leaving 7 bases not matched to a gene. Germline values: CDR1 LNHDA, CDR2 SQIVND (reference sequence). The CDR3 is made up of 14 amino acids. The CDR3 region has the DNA TGTGCCAGCGTAGCGGGAGTAGCGACAGATACGCAGTATTTT. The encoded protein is CASVAGVATDTQYF.